This entry is about one T cell receptor beta chain. Antigen unknown. V lost 0 bases to trimming and J lost 8 bases; unmatched junction nucleotides: 7. This CDR3 has 15 amino acids. Germline V gene data show CDR1 as SGHRS and CDR2 as YFSETQ. Enrollment shut out patients with autoimmune disease history or systemic immunosuppression. The data originate from a study of OX40 agonist ivuxolimab in advanced cancers. Study information: Dose-escalation patients were diagnosed with hepatocellular carcinoma, melanoma, renal cell cancer or head and neck cancer.

Produced via immunoSEQ multiplex PCR; TCRdb's table is partial and in-frame only. The top ten clones hold approximately 0.7% of a sample with 80,000 to 95,000 clones, approximately 90% of them seen once. Study-wide points: The study found that CD8+ T cells averaged more expanded clones than CD4+.

The receptor was isolated from an adult with an advanced solid tumor such as melanoma, head and neck, liver or kidney cancer. Specimen: CD4+ or CD8+ T cells sorted from blood, collected in a trial of the OX40 agonist ivuxolimab. J is TRBJ1-4 and V is TRBV5-1, with TRBD1 identical over 7 bases. In DNA, the CDR3 is TGCGCCAGCAGCTTGGTTGGGACAGCCCAGGAAAAACTGTTTTTT. It specifies CASSLVGTAQEKLFF.